One and the same sample provided the 6 T cell receptor beta chains below, sequenced in a study of memory CD8 T cells in hepatitis C reinfection. Produced via immunoSEQ multiplex PCR; TCRdb's table is partial and in-frame only. Counted here are roughly 6,200 clones, 85% to 90% occurring once; the ten biggest clones make up around a fifth. Time point reported: pre-reinfection, 55 to 20 weeks before reinfection detection. No in vitro expansion preceded TCR sequencing of the sorted cells. The source material was naive CD8+ T cells sorted from blood. These receptors all stem from a man between 50 and 59 years old with hepatitis C virus infection.

The chain has TRBV13 and TRBJ2-1; D is possibly TRBD2 (6 bases). CDR1 PRHDT and CDR2 FYEKMQ come from the germline V gene (reference sequence). The CDR3 is made up of 14 amino acids. The V gene lost 5 bases and the J gene lost 5 bases, with 13 bases spanning the gap. In DNA form, the CDR3 reads TGTGCCAGCAGCAGCTCGGACTATCACAATGAGCAGTTCTTC. As protein: CASSSSDYHNEQFF.

The chain recombines TRBV11-2 with TRBJ2-1; 11 bases line up with TRBD1. V gave up 5 bases and J gave up 7 bases; unmatched junction bases: 7. The germline gives CDR1 SGHAT, CDR2 FQNNGV. The CDR3 contains 15 residues. Here the CDR3 reads CASSVGGQGENEQFF. CDR3 DNA sequence: TGTGCCAGCAGCGTAGGGGGACAGGGGGAAAATGAGCAGTTCTTC.

The table lists this clone with a count of one. The V and J genes are TRBV30 and TRBJ2-5, with D tentatively TRBD1 (6 bases). Germline values: CDR1 GTSNPN, CDR2 SVGIG (reference sequence). This CDR3 is 13 amino acids long. The germline V and J ends were trimmed by 8 bases and 1 base, with 14 bases remaining between them. The DNA for the CDR3 is TGTGCCGACCACAGGGCTCTCCAAGAGACCCAGTACTTC. Translated: CADHRALQETQYF.

The chain is built from TRBV11-2 and TRBJ2-1; 13 positions match TRBD2. The CDR3 runs to 16 residues. V gave up 6 bases and J gave up 7 bases; unmatched junction bases: 9. The germline gives CDR1 SGHAT, CDR2 FQNNGV. CDR3 in DNA: TGTGCCAGCAGAGCTCCGGGACTAGCGGGGAGGAATGAGCAGTTCTTC. Translating gives CASRAPGLAGRNEQFF.

This sequence joins TRBV11-3 and TRBJ2-1; D remains ambiguous. The CDR3 has 15 residues. V gave up 6 bases and J gave up 1 base, with 13 bases separating them. CDR1 SGHNT and CDR2 YENEEA come from the germline V gene. Written as DNA, the CDR3 is TGTGCCAGCAGAGTACGCGGTCTTTCCTACAATGAGCAGTTCTTC. Protein sequence: CASRVRGLSYNEQFF.

V usage is TRBV2 and J usage is TRBJ2-1; 8 bases map to TRBD2. The J segment lost 0 bases and the V segment lost 6 bases, leaving 4 bases of the junction unmatched. Germline CDR1 and CDR2: SNHLY and FYNNEI. The CDR3 is made up of 15 amino acids. This CDR3 is CASRAGGSSYNEQFF. The CDR3 DNA reads TGTGCCAGCAGGGCGGGAGGCAGCTCCTACAATGAGCAGTTCTTC. The complete variable domain, with remaining parts taken from reference TRBV2 and TRBJ2-1, reads EPEVTQTPSHQVTQMGQEVILRCVPISNHLYFYWYRQILGQKVEFLVSFYNNEISEKSEIFDDQFSVERPDGSNFTLKIRSTKLEDSAMYFCASRAGGSSYNEQFFGPGTRLTVL.